A single sample is the source of the 8 T cell receptor beta chains below, sequenced in a study of Ad26.COV2.S vaccination and SARS-CoV-2 variants (dated by TCRdb to the early 2020s). This sample's treatment or condition label indicates: roughly 18 received Ad26.COV2.S at low or high dose, single or two shots; roughly five received placebo; per-sample allocation not given. Repertoires of vaccine and placebo recipients were sequenced from samples taken on day 63 after the first injection. Libraries were constructed by the immunoSEQ multiplex PCR assay. TCRdb re-hosts the immuneACCESS table, in-frame sequences only. Its copies lack some clones; in the studies checked, an unresolved V gene accounts for under half of them, and the cause for the rest is not known. Within this sample are about 350,000 clones, with around 84% of them counted one time only. The ten largest make up around 3.3% of the sample.

The sample in question was peripheral blood, obtained in a trial of Ad26.COV2.S vaccine versus placebo. The receptors come from a person aged 18-60 years who received the Ad26.COV2.S COVID-19 vaccine or a placebo.

The chain employs TRBV13 and TRBJ2-7; 8 bases map to TRBD1. The CDR3 consists of 14 residues. V lost 6 bases, J lost 2 bases, and 6 bases stayed unmatched. Per the germline V gene, CDR1 is PRHDT and CDR2 is FYEKMQ (reference sequence). The chain's CDR3 is CASRSSGGTYEQYF. The CDR3 bases are TGTGCCAGCAGGTCCTCAGGGGGCACCTACGAGCAGTACTTC.

This chain uses TRBV7-9 with TRBJ2-1; D is uncertain. CDR1 and CDR2 (germline): SEHNR, FQNEAQ (reference sequence). The CDR3 has 17 amino acids. Between the trimmed V and J ends, which lost 5 bases and 0 bases, there was a span of 17 bases. CDR3 sequence reads: CASSIWLGVSSYNEQFF. The CDR3 DNA reads as TGTGCCAGCAGCATCTGGCTAGGTGTGAGCTCCTACAATGAGCAGTTCTTC.

There are a few counts of this clone. This chain joins TRBV29-1 and TRBJ2-4; the D is unclear. V shed 1 base and J shed 4 bases, with 11 bases lying between them. The germline CDR1 and CDR2 sequences are SQVTM and ANQGSEA. The CDR3 totals 14 residues. The CDR3 protein is CSVEVTGLKNIQYF. The CDR3 nucleotides are TGCAGCGTTGAAGTGACGGGCCTAAAAAACATTCAGTACTTC.

This clone was observed a handful of times. The chain joins TRBV28 to TRBJ2-2; D is unresolved. V lost 8 bases to trimming and J lost 3 bases, with 16 bases between them. Germline loops: CDR1 MDHEN, CDR2 SYDVKM. CDR3 size: 15 residues. The CDR3 DNA reads as TGTGCCAGCTCCGAAGGCGCAGTCGACACCGGGGAGCTGTTTTTT. It translates to CASSEGAVDTGELFF.

This clone was detected only a few times. The gene calls are TRBV12-3 or TRBV12-4 and TRBJ1-5, with unresolved D. V was cut by 5 bases and J by 9 bases, with 5 bases left in between. CDR3 size: 10 residues. CDR3 loop: CASSGWPQHF. The CDR3 coding sequence is TGTGCCAGCAGTGGGTGGCCCCAGCATTTT.

The chain couples TRBV6-2 or TRBV6-3 to TRBJ1-5; D possibly corresponds to TRBD1 (5 bases). This CDR3 has 15 residues. Germline V gene data show CDR1 as MNHEY and CDR2 as SVGEGT. Between the trimmed V and J ends, which lost 2 bases and 5 bases, there was a span of 13 bases. CDR3: CASSYPPGRYQPQHF. The CDR3, as DNA: TGTGCCAGCAGTTACCCTCCGGGACGTTATCAGCCCCAGCATTTT.

The rearrangement joins TRBV27 to TRBJ2-2; D possibly corresponds to TRBD1 (6 bases). The CDR3 length is 16 residues. Trimming removed 3 bases at V and 0 bases at J, with 11 bases between. The germline V gene encodes CDR1 MNHEY and CDR2 SMNVEV (reference sequence). In DNA, the CDR3 is TGTGCCAGCAGTTTCATAGACAGGACGAACACCGGGGAGCTGTTTTTT. As protein: CASSFIDRTNTGELFF.

This sequence joins TRBV29-1 and TRBJ2-3; 11 bases line up with TRBD2. The junction had 6 bases not matched to a gene; V was cut back by 4 bases and J by 6 bases. CDR3 length: 14 residues. The germline V gene has CDR1 SQVTM and CDR2 ANQGSEA. For the CDR3, the DNA is TGCAGCGTTGTTAATAGCGGGGGGGGTGATACGCAGTATTTT. Amino acids: CSVVNSGGGDTQYF.